This T cell receptor (beta chain) appears in the sequencing data of a study of T cell responses to AZD1222 COVID-19 vaccine. Study-wide findings and caveats: Two AZD1222 administrations were followed by greater Spike-specific TCR breadth and depth. White British people made up most donors, females outnumbered males, and clonal diversity was possibly underestimated.

This CDR3 spans 19 amino acids. With V trimmed by 3 bases and J by 6 bases, 17 bases remained unmatched. Germline V gene sequence: CDR1 SGHVS, CDR2 FQNEAQ. A word on this clone: The antigen is undetermined.

This table comes from immunoSEQ multiplex PCR, and its TCRdb copy is limited to in-frame clones, with some not included. In the table there are 130,000 or so clones, around 93% of which are singletons. The sequence was collected from an adult in good health. V usage is TRBV7-8 and J usage is TRBJ2-2; 9 bases fit TRBD2. This material consisted of peripheral blood, taken on day 0 of AZD1222 vaccination. CDR3 coding DNA: TGTGCCAGCAGCTTTCCCCTCTATAGCGGGAGTATGTCCGCCGGGGAGCTGTTTTTT. Translation gives CASSFPLYSGSMSAGELFF. Looking up the rest from reference TRBV7-8 and TRBJ2-2 gives the full variable domain: GAGVSQSPRYKVAKRGQDVALRCDPISGHVSLFWYQQALGQGPEFLTYFQNEAQLDKSGLPSDRFFAERPEGSVSTLKIQRTQQEDSAVYLCASSFPLYSGSMSAGELFFGEGSRLTVL.